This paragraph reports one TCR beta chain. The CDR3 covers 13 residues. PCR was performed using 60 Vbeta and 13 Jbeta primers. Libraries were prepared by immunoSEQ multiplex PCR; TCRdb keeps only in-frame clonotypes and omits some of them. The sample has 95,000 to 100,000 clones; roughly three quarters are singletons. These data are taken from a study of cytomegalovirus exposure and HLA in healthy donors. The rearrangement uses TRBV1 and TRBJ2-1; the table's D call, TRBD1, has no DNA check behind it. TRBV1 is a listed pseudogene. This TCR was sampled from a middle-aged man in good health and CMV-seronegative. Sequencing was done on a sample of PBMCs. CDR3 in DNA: TGCACCTCCCTTGGGGACAGGGACAATGAGCAGTTCTTC. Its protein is CTSLGDRDNEQFF.